A single sample is the source of the 9 T cell receptor beta chains below, sequenced in a study of T cells expressing NK-cell markers. TCRdb re-called the 5' RACE reads, yielding one record per CDR3 amino acid sequence without DNA. This table lists about 260,000 distinct CDR3 sequences. Sequences were obtained from blood T cells: a sorted CD56 or NKG2C T cell subset, CD4+ or CD8+ T cells, or bulk PBMC T cells (not recorded which). These receptor sequences come from a woman between 18 and 70 years old in good health.

This rearrangement joins TRBV12-3 or TRBV12-4 to TRBJ2-1; TCRdb reports TRBD2, a call that lacks DNA to check it against. The CDR3 length is 16 residues. The CDR3 loop is CASRQRLAGDLNEQFF.

The chain is built from TRBV12-3 or TRBV12-4 and TRBJ1-3; TCRdb's D call, TRBD1, is unchecked because there is no DNA. The CDR3 consists of 15 residues. The CDR3 loop is CASSQNRGLGNTIYF.

This chain uses TRBV18 with TRBJ2-1; no DNA is available, so the TRBD1 call from TCRdb remains unchecked. Germline V lookup: CDR1 KGHSH, CDR2 LQKENI. The CDR3 has 12 amino acids. CDR3 in amino acids: CASSSPLVEQFF.

This rearrangement joins TRBV20-1 to TRBJ2-7; the D gene TCRdb calls, TRBD1, cannot be checked with no DNA. The CDR3 runs 13 residues. Germline lookup yields CDR1 DFQATT and CDR2 SNEGSKA (reference sequence). This CDR3 reads CSAVGEDAYEQYF.

This chain links TRBV5-8 with TRBJ2-2; TCRdb's D call, TRBD1, is unchecked because there is no DNA. The CDR3 is made up of 16 amino acids. Germline CDR1 and CDR2: SGHTS and YDEGEE. The CDR3 sequence: CASSLSKQGYTGELFF.

The chain combines TRBV28 with TRBJ2-7; the D gene TCRdb calls, TRBD1, cannot be checked with no DNA. From germline, CDR1 is MDHEN and CDR2 SYDVKM. The CDR3 covers 14 residues. The CDR3 loop reads CASSYRGRPGEQYF.

The V and J genes are TRBV12-3 or TRBV12-4 and TRBJ2-1; TCRdb lists TRBD2, though no DNA is available to test this call. The CDR3 spans 13 residues. The CDR3 sequence: CASNLGTNNEQFF.

The J gene is TRBJ2-7, the V gene TRBV6-5. The CDR3 covers 12 residues. Per germline, CDR1 MNHEY and CDR2 SVGAGI. CDR3 amino acids: CASSYFGYEQYF.

V usage is TRBV10-3 and J usage is TRBJ2-7; absent DNA, TCRdb's TRBD2 call cannot be checked. This CDR3 comprises 15 residues. Germline-derived CDR1 and CDR2 are ENHRY and SYGVKD. CDR3 in amino acids: CAISDSGSPTYEQYF.